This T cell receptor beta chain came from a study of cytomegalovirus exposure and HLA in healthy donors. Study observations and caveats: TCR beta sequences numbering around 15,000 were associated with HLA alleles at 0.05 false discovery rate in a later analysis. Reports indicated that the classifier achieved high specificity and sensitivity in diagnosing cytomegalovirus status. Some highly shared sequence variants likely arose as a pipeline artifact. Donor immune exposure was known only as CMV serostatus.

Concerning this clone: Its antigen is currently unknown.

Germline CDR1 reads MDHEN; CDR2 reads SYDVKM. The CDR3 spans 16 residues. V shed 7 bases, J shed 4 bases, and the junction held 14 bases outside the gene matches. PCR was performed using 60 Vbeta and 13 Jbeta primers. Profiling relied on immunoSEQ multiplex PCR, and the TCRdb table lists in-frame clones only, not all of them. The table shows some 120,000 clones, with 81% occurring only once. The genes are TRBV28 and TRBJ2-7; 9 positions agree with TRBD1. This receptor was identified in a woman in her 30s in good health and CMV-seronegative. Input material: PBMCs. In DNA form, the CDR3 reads TGTGCCAGCAACCCGTCCTCCAGGGACAGGGCTTACGAGCAGTACTTC. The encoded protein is CASNPSSRDRAYEQYF.